This T cell receptor (beta chain) was recorded in a study of CXCR3-negative and CXCR3-positive naive CD8 T cells. General study results and limits: Naive CXCR3-positive and CXCR3-negative cells shared TRBV-TRBJ usage; memory cells diverged. In CXCR3-positive naive cells, the TRB CDR3s were more hydrophobic than in CXCR3-negative naive cells.

The TRB cDNA libraries were prepared by 5' RACE with UMI labels. One entry per CDR3 protein, without DNA, is what TCRdb gives after re-calling the 5' RACE reads. The specimen's table records over 150,000 distinct CDR3 sequences. In the case of this clonotype: The antigen remains unidentified.

This CDR3 is built from 13 residues. The rearrangement joins TRBV12-3 or TRBV12-4 to TRBJ2-1; TCRdb lists TRBD1, though no DNA is available to test this call. This receptor was obtained from a human donor in good health. Some clones in this sample may be carry-over from other donors' samples. Sequenced material: naive CXCR3+ CD8+ T cells from blood. Stated subset: CD45RO-CCR7+CD27+CD95- naive CD8+ T cells expressing CXCR3 (TNR3+). CDR3 residues: CASSLLGPDEQFF.